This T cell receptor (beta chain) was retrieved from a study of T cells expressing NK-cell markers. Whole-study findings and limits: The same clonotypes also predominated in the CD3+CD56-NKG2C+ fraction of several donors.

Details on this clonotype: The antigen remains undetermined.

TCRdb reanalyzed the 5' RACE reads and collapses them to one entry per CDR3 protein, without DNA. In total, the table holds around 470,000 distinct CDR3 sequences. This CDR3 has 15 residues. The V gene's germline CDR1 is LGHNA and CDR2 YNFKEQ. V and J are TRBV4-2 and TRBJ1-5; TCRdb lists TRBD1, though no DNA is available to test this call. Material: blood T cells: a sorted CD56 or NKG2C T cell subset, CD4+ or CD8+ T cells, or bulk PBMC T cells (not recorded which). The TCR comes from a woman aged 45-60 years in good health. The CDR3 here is CASSQKDREGQPQHF.